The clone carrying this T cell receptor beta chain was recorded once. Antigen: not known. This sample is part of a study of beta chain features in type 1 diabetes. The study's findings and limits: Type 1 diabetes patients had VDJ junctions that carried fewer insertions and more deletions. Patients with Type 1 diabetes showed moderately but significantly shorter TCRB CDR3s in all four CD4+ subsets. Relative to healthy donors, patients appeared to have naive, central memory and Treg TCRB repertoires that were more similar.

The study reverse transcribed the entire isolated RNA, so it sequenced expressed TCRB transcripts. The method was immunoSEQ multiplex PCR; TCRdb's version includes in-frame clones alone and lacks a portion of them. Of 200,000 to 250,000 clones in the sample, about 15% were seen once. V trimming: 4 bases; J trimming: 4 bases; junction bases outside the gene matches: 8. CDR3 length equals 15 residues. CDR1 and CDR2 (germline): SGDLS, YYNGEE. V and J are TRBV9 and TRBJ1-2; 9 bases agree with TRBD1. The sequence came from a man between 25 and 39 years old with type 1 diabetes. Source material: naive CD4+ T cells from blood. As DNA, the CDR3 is TGTGCCAGCAGCCCACGACAGGGGGAGGCCTATGGCTACACCTTC. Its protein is CASSPRQGEAYGYTF.